The 14 T cell receptor beta chains below were found in one sample sequenced in a study of cytomegalovirus exposure and HLA in healthy donors. PCR was performed using 60 Vbeta and 13 Jbeta primers. The repertoire was sequenced with immunoSEQ multiplex PCR; TCRdb's copy has only in-frame clones and lacks some. The top ten clones hold 6.3% of a sample with 150,000 or so clones, approximately 80% of them seen once. The sequencing sample was made of PBMCs. The receptors were sampled from a male donor in good health and CMV-seropositive.

This sequence joins TRBV27 and TRBJ2-7; 9 bases match TRBD2. With V trimmed by 0 bases and J by 4 bases, 1 base remained unmatched. CDR1 and CDR2 (germline): MNHEY, SMNVEV (reference sequence). The CDR3 covers 14 residues. Here the CDR3 DNA reads TGTGCCAGCAGTTTATCGGGACTAGCTTACGAGCAGTACTTC. Translated, it gives CASSLSGLAYEQYF.

J is TRBJ2-1 and V is TRBV4-1; 9 bases map to TRBD2. CDR1 is MGHRA, CDR2 YSYEKL, per germline. The J segment lost 0 bases and the V segment lost 0 bases, leaving 9 bases of the junction unmatched. CDR3 length: 19 amino acids. CDR3 sequence (DNA): TGCGCCAGCAGCCAAGAGACGTCTAGCGGGACACCCTCCTACAATGAGCAGTTCTTC. Its translation is CASSQETSSGTPSYNEQFF.

The chain links TRBV11-3 to TRBJ2-1, with D tentatively TRBD1 (7 bases). Germline V CDR1 and CDR2: SGHNT, YENEEA. Between the trimmed V and J ends, which lost 5 bases and 5 bases, there was a span of 22 bases. The CDR3 covers 17 residues. The CDR3 DNA sequence: TGTGCCAGCAGCACCCAGGGGGGCCGAGGACGTCACAATGAGCAGTTCTTC. Its translation is CASSTQGGRGRHNEQFF.

The count of this clone is one. Compared with germline, one end of the junction differs, possibly owing to a read error. The gene calls are TRBV7-9 and TRBJ2-1; 11 bases map to TRBD2. The V gene's germline CDR1 is SEHNR and CDR2 FQNEAQ (reference sequence). CDR3 length equals 15 residues. In DNA form, the CDR3 reads TGTTCCAGCAGGGAGAGACTAGCGGGGCACAATGAGCAGTTCTTC. Encoded protein: CSSRERLAGHNEQFF.

This sequence joins TRBV11-2 and TRBJ2-1, with D tentatively TRBD1 (6 bases). The CDR3 is made up of 13 amino acids. The germline V gene encodes CDR1 SGHAT and CDR2 FQNNGV. V was shortened by 5 bases and J by 9 bases, with 14 bases between the two germline ends. In nucleotides, the CDR3 is TGTGCCAGCAGCCCTTTACAGGGCAGTGAGCAGTTCTTC. It encodes CASSPLQGSEQFF.

The chain couples TRBV5-6 to TRBJ1-2, with a weak D call TRBD1 (5 bases). Germline loops: CDR1 SGHDT, CDR2 YYEEEE. The V end lost 4 bases, the J end lost 7 bases, and 17 bases lay between the germline ends. This CDR3 comprises 14 residues. In DNA, the CDR3 is TGTGCCAGCAGCCCCGGGGGGGTGGTGCGTGGCTACACCTTC. It translates to CASSPGGVVRGYTF.

The chain has TRBV27 and TRBJ1-5, with a tentative D call TRBD1 (5 bases). Germline V gene sequence: CDR1 MNHEY, CDR2 SMNVEV (reference sequence). Trimming cost V 1 base and J 1 base, with 11 bases left between them. This CDR3 comprises 16 residues. CDR3 protein: CASSLLGGISNQPQHF. CDR3 in DNA: TGTGCCAGCAGTTTATTGGGGGGTATCAGCAATCAGCCCCAGCATTTT.

This clone showed up just once. J is TRBJ2-7 and V is TRBV7-8; 8 bases are a match to TRBD1. Germline loops: CDR1 SGHVS, CDR2 FQNEAQ. The trim removed 6 bases at V and 0 bases at J, leaving 7 bases unmatched. This CDR3 is 15 amino acids long. The CDR3 loop is CASRSRQGSSYEQYF. The CDR3 DNA sequence: TGTGCCAGCAGATCCAGACAGGGGAGCTCCTACGAGCAGTACTTC.

The V call is TRBV11-3, the J call TRBJ2-1, with TRBD2 matching over 9 bases. V was clipped by 4 bases and J by 6 bases; unmatched bases: 4. The germline gives CDR1 SGHNT, CDR2 YENEEA. There are 14 residues in the CDR3. CDR3 region: CASSSGLAANEQFF. Written as DNA, the CDR3 is TGTGCCAGCAGCTCGGGACTAGCCGCCAATGAGCAGTTCTTC.

The V and J genes are TRBV5-5 and TRBJ2-7, with a weak D call TRBD1 (5 bases). In germline, CDR1 is SGHKS, CDR2 YYEKEE (reference sequence). The CDR3 extends over 14 amino acids. The V end lost 0 bases, the J end lost 3 bases, and 10 bases lay between the germline ends. This chain's CDR3 is CASSLGQGSYEQYF. CDR3 in DNA: TGTGCCAGCAGCTTGGGGCAGGGAAGCTACGAGCAGTACTTC.

The CDR3 here is CASSHTTFGTQNTGELFF. CDR3 sequence (DNA): TGTGCCAGCAGCCATACTACCTTTGGGACTCAAAACACCGGGGAGCTGTTTTTT. The rearrangement joins TRBV7-2 to TRBJ2-2; the D gene is possibly TRBD2 (6 bases). There are 18 residues in the CDR3. The germline V and J ends were trimmed by 5 bases and 2 bases, with 21 bases remaining between them. Germline CDR1 SGHTA, CDR2 FQGNSA.

A note on this clone: Relative to the germline gene, one junction end is altered; a read error may explain this. V is TRBV2 and J is TRBJ2-5; unclear D gene. This CDR3 spans 13 amino acids. Germline CDR1 reads SNHLY; CDR2 reads FYNNEI. CDR3 amino acids: CASIPVPREAQYF. The CDR3 DNA reads TGTGCCAGCATACCCGTGCCAAGAGAGGCCCAGTACTTC.

The V gene is TRBV27, the J gene TRBJ2-1; D gene unclear. The CDR3 sequence is 17 residues long. With 5 bases removed from V and 0 bases from J, the gap between germline ends came to 17 bases. In germline, CDR1 is MNHEY, CDR2 SMNVEV (reference sequence). CDR3 in amino acids: CASSGSRGFPSYNEQFF. The CDR3 DNA follows: TGTGCCAGCAGTGGGTCTAGAGGCTTCCCCTCCTACAATGAGCAGTTCTTC.

V gene TRBV10-2 combines with J gene TRBJ2-6; D might be TRBD1 (6 bases). CDR3 size: 13 residues. V lost 6 bases and J 4 bases, leaving 7 bases between the germline ends. CDR1 and CDR2 (germline): WSHSY, SAAADI. The CDR3 region has the DNA TGCGCCAGCAGGGGGGCGGGGGCCAACGTCCTGACTTTC. Translating gives CASRGAGANVLTF.